This T cell receptor beta chain was sequenced in a study of molecular identifiers for immune sequencing clone quantification. TCRdb used MiXCR to reprocess the PCR reads, holding one entry per CDR3 protein. The sample carries about 630,000 distinct CDR3 sequences, 25% recorded once. Notes on this clonotype: A much larger clone is a single base away; this may be a read error.

Sorting captured naive CD8 T cells as CD8+CD4-CCR7+CD45RA+. This receptor was taken from a human donor in good health. Some libraries in this study had Jurkat cell RNA spiked in. The material sequenced was naive CD8+ T cells from blood, with Jurkat cell RNA spiked in. As to subset: FACS-sorted CD8+CD4-CCR7+CD45RA+ naive T cells.

CDR3 region: CASGLAPEGQPETQYF. CDR3 nucleotides: TGTGCCAGCGGTTTAGCGCCTGAGGGACAGCCAGAGACCCAGTACTTC. V and J are TRBV12-3 or TRBV12-4 and TRBJ2-5; TRBD1 agrees at 7 bases. The CDR3 contains 16 residues.